These T cell receptor beta chains were read from a single sample in a study of T cell repertoires in cytomegalovirus infection. The antigens of these receptors remain unknown. Each CDR3 protein is one row after TCRdb ran MiXCR on the reads. The data show hundreds of thousands of distinct CDR3 sequences, with 29% seen just once and over 15% held by the top ten. Sequenced here: cultured PBMCs, sampled from culture after CMV antigen stimulation. Receptors were obtained from a human donor in good health (CMV status not recorded). Some clones in this sample may be carry-over from other donors' samples. CDR3s include the opening cysteine and the closing phenylalanine or tryptophan. The order of the fields is V gene, clone size, J gene, CDR3 length, D gene, CDR3 protein, CDR3 DNA. The D gene is left open where the match is weak. For some rows the clone size is stated as once, few or many, or as a class when expanded; others skip it.

>TRBV10-3|.|TRBJ2-1|17|TRBD1
CAISESDFRTGGSEQFF
TGTGCCATCAGTGAGTCGGATTTCAGGACAGGGGGGAGTGAGCAGTTCTTC
>TRBV19|few|TRBJ1-4|11|.
CASSTSEKLFF
TGTGCCAGTAGTACAAGTGAAAAACTGTTTTTT
>TRBV6-1|.|TRBJ1-6|14|.
CASTQGDYNSPLHF
TGTGCCAGCACACAGGGTGATTATAATTCACCCCTCCACTTT
>TRBV20-1|.|TRBJ2-2|13|.
CSASGLGSGELFF
TGCAGTGCCTCGGGACTCGGGTCCGGGGAGCTGTTTTTT
>TRBV6-1|many|TRBJ1-3|16|.
CASSLPLMNSGNTIYF
TGTGCCAGCAGTCTTCCCCTTATGAACTCTGGAAACACCATATATTTT
>TRBV6-1|few|TRBJ2-2|14|TRBD1
CARDRGDPTGELFF
TGTGCCAGGGACAGGGGGGACCCGACCGGGGAGCTGTTTTTT
>TRBV6-1|few|TRBJ2-2|18|TRBD2
CASTGVGWGLGGTGELFF
TGTGCCAGCACTGGAGTAGGGTGGGGACTAGGAGGTACCGGGGAGCTGTTTTTT
>TRBV3-1|.|TRBJ2-1|12|.
CASSQVGSGQFF
TGTGCCAGCAGCCAAGTGGGGTCAGGGCAGTTCTTC
>TRBV4-1|.|TRBJ2-4|19|TRBD2
CASSQDRRSGALAKNIQYF
TGCGCCAGCAGCCAAGATAGGAGGAGCGGGGCCCTAGCCAAAAACATTCAGTACTTC
>TRBV7-3|many|TRBJ2-1|17|TRBD2
CASSLRFGGGAGNEQFF
TGTGCCAGCAGCTTAAGATTCGGCGGGGGGGCCGGTAATGAGCAGTTCTTC
>TRBV7-8|few|TRBJ2-5|14|TRBD2
CASSLSGNQETQYF
TGTGCCAGCAGTCTCAGCGGGAACCAAGAGACCCAGTACTTC
>TRBV7-6|.|TRBJ2-7|15|.
CASSPRTESAGEQYF
TGTGCCAGCAGCCCCCGGACTGAGTCGGCGGGCGAGCAGTACTTC
>TRBV10-2|.|TRBJ2-3|13|.
CATRGGITDTQYF
TGCGCCACCAGAGGCGGAATCACAGATACGCAGTATTTT
>TRBV6-1|many|TRBJ1-1|13|.
CARKEGRDTEAFF
TGTGCCAGGAAGGAGGGCCGGGACACTGAAGCTTTCTTT
>TRBV7-3|few|TRBJ1-2|13|.
CASSLEGRNGYTF
TGTGCCAGCAGCTTAGAGGGGCGGAATGGCTACACCTTC
>TRBV24-1|.|TRBJ2-1|14|.
CATSDGGSYNEQFF
TGTGCCACCAGTGATGGTGGCTCCTACAATGAGCAGTTCTTC
>TRBV7-9|.|TRBJ1-1|14|.
CASSSQTGGTEAFF
TGTGCCAGCAGCTCTCAGACAGGAGGGACTGAAGCTTTCTTT
>TRBV7-8|few|TRBJ1-2|15|.
CASSSFTSTEYGYTF
TGTGCCAGCAGCTCCTTTACCTCGACAGAGTATGGCTACACCTTC
>TRBV7-6|few|TRBJ1-2|15|TRBD1
CASSPRTGGAAGYTF
TGTGCCAGCAGTCCCCGGACAGGGGGCGCGGCGGGCTACACCTTC
>TRBV10-3|.|TRBJ2-7|13|.
CAISEPGDYEQYF
TGTGCCATCAGTGAACCAGGGGATTACGAGCAGTACTTC
>TRBV11-3|.|TRBJ2-5|16|TRBD1
CASSLRGREGGETQYF
TGTGCCAGCAGCCTCAGGGGGCGCGAAGGAGGAGAGACCCAGTACTTC
>TRBV3-1|many|TRBJ1-1|13|.
CASSKQQDTEAFF
TGTGCCAGCAGCAAACAACAGGACACTGAAGCTTTCTTT
>TRBV7-9|.|TRBJ2-7|14|TRBD1
CASSNRQGIYEQYF
TGTGCCAGCAGCAACCGACAGGGAATCTACGAGCAGTACTTC
>TRBV20-1|many|TRBJ1-5|13|.
CSVGGLSDQPQHF
TGCAGTGTCGGAGGGTTATCGGATCAGCCCCAGCATTTT
>TRBV12-3/TRBV12-4|many|TRBJ1-5|15|.
CASTPNGLPNQPQHF
TGTGCCAGCACACCCAACGGGTTACCCAATCAGCCCCAGCATTTT
>TRBV19|.|TRBJ2-1|17|TRBD2
CASSIDPEAGAYNEQFF
TGTGCCAGTAGTATAGACCCCGAAGCGGGAGCCTACAATGAGCAGTTCTTC
>TRBV20-1|few|TRBJ2-1|12|.
CSARGSVNEQFF
TGCAGTGCTAGAGGATCCGTCAATGAGCAGTTCTTC
>TRBV19|few|TRBJ2-3|15|TRBD2
CASRRPGLASDTQYF
TGTGCCAGTCGCCGACCGGGACTAGCGTCAGATACGCAGTATTTT
>TRBV29-1|few|TRBJ2-3|19|.
CSVEVRGIRQMEVTDTQYF
TGCAGCGTTGAAGTAAGGGGTATACGACAAATGGAGGTTACAGATACGCAGTATTTT
>TRBV6-5|.|TRBJ2-1|16|TRBD1
CASSYSRDRHLEEQFF
TGTGCCAGCAGTTACTCTCGGGACAGACATCTTGAGGAGCAGTTCTTC
>TRBV7-8|many|TRBJ2-4|15|TRBD2
CASSSLRTGGDIQYF
TGTGCCAGCAGCTCTTTACGGACGGGGGGGGACATTCAGTACTTC
>TRBV20-1|.|TRBJ2-3|15|.
CSARVGGPPLDTQYF
TGCAGTGCTAGAGTGGGGGGCCCACCCCTCGATACGCAGTATTTT
>TRBV5-1|.|TRBJ1-6|13|.
CASRTALNSPLHF
TGCGCCAGTCGGACAGCACTTAATTCACCCCTCCACTTT
>TRBV15|.|TRBJ2-6|15|TRBD1
CATSRTGSGANVLTF
TGTGCCACCAGCAGGACAGGGTCTGGGGCCAACGTCCTGACTTTC
>TRBV10-3|few|TRBJ2-3|14|TRBD2
CAIRLAASTDTQYF
TGTGCCATCAGACTAGCGGCAAGCACAGATACGCAGTATTTT
>TRBV6-2/TRBV6-3|.|TRBJ2-1|16|TRBD1
CASSYLTGGSYNEQFF
TGTGCCAGCAGTTACTTGACAGGGGGGTCCTACAATGAGCAGTTCTTC
>TRBV12-3/TRBV12-4|.|TRBJ1-2|14|.
CASSFNPGLYGYTF
TGTGCCAGCAGTTTTAACCCAGGGTTATATGGCTACACCTTC
>TRBV7-4|many|TRBJ1-2|16|.
CASSPYPGIVFYGYTF
TGTGCCAGCAGCCCTTACCCCGGGATTGTCTTCTATGGCTACACCTTC
>TRBV10-3|few|TRBJ1-5|15|TRBD1
CAISEFRQGDQPQHF
TGTGCCATCAGTGAGTTTAGACAGGGGGATCAGCCCCAGCATTTT
>TRBV27|.|TRBJ2-7|16|TRBD2
CASSFLSGRLTYEQYF
TGTGCCAGCAGTTTTCTGAGCGGGAGGCTCACCTACGAGCAGTACTTC
>TRBV7-8|few|TRBJ2-3|15|.
CASSLVVGDTDTQYF
TGTGCCAGCAGCTTAGTGGTGGGGGACACAGATACGCAGTATTTT
>TRBV28|.|TRBJ2-7|15|.
CASSLLRRLATEQYF
TGTGCCAGCAGTTTATTGAGGCGGCTAGCGACCGAGCAGTACTTC
>TRBV19|few|TRBJ2-3|13|.
CASSVERTDTQYF
TGTGCCAGTAGTGTCGAACGCACAGATACGCAGTATTTT
>TRBV19|.|TRBJ1-1|14|TRBD1
CASSTRDRDTEAFF
TGTGCCAGTAGTACCCGGGACAGGGACACTGAAGCTTTCTTT
>TRBV20-1|.|TRBJ2-1|14|.
CSARPQAWANEQFF
TGCAGTGCTAGACCCCAGGCATGGGCCAATGAGCAGTTCTTC
>TRBV6-4|.|TRBJ2-3|13|.
CASSDSGQDTQYF
TGTGCCAGCAGTGACAGCGGGCAAGATACGCAGTATTTT
>TRBV14|once|TRBJ1-1|17|.
CASSQARGTVMNTEAFF
TGTGCCAGCAGCCAAGCTAGAGGCACAGTAATGAACACTGAAGCTTTCTTT
>TRBV5-1|.|TRBJ2-3|17|TRBD2
CASSLGLAGGWTDTQYF
TGCGCCAGCAGCTTGGGACTAGCGGGAGGTTGGACAGATACGCAGTATTTT